This record looks at one TCR beta chain sequence and its context. The antigen remains unidentified. This sample is part of a study of post-analysis software for immune sequencing data. Overall study context: Recorded subtypes: relapsing-remitting, secondary progressive, progressive-relapsing; some patients unannotated. Study-wide findings and caveats: Roughly five TRBV segments appeared more often in patients than in controls, and TRBV5-6, TRBV5-1 and TRBV20-1 were among these. Strong co-clustering by F measure linked samples that shared a preparation batch. Diversity measured as normalized Chao1 was significantly lower in multiple sclerosis patients than in controls.

The library was made from cDNA and included unique molecular identifiers. The source material, roughly 0.9 to 11 million T cells, gave rise to roughly 0.5 million cDNA molecules. TCRdb reprocessed the PCR reads with MiXCR, giving one entry per CDR3 protein. The repertoire holds roughly 620,000 distinct CDR3 sequences, with roughly 46% as singletons. V lost 4 bases and J lost 13, with 20 bases in between. The CDR3 has 13 residues. Germline assignment: CDR1 DFQATT and CDR2 SNEGSKA (reference sequence). The origin of this receptor is a girl aged 5-17 years with multiple sclerosis. The sample was blood. The chain has TRBV20-1 and TRBJ2-1, with D unclear. As DNA, the CDR3 is TGCAGTGCTAAGGACCCCCGATCATGGACCCAGTTCTTC. It is translated as CSAKDPRSWTQFF.